This TCR beta chain was captured by sequencing in a study of T cell responses to AZD1222 COVID-19 vaccine. Study-level background: Pooling was applied to second doses at about 4 or about 12 weeks.

Overall study results and limits: Sampling that yielded the repertoires occurred only after the peak T cell response. Nearly half of unique spike-specific TCRs reportedly avoided B.1.351 and B.1.1.7 mutated regions.

Concerning this clone itself: Its cognate antigen is unknown.

The CDR3 sequence is 14 residues long. In germline, CDR1 is MNHEY, CDR2 SMNVEV (reference sequence). J gave up 15 bases and V 6 bases, and 15 bases lay outside the gene matches. Measured with immunoSEQ multiplex PCR; TCRdb has only the in-frame clones, and not every one. The sample lists tens of thousands of clones; approximately 86% were seen once. The V call is TRBV27, the J call TRBJ2-1; the match to TRBD2 covers 9 bases. This receptor was taken from an adult in good health. The sample consisted of peripheral blood, taken on day 0 of AZD1222 vaccination. The CDR3 is CASSLAASGAGPFF. The CDR3 region has the DNA TGTGCCAGCAGCCTTGCGGCTAGCGGGGCAGGCCCGTTCTTC.